This T cell receptor beta chain is drawn from a study of identifying expanded T cells in peripheral blood. This table comes from immunoSEQ multiplex PCR, and its TCRdb copy is limited to in-frame clones, with some not included. The profile covers 60,000 to 70,000 clones, with approximately 87% appearing a single time and roughly 4.5% taken by the ten largest. This clonotype was sampled from a person aged 18 to 70 in good health. The material sequenced was blood.

The CDR3 DNA is TGTGCCAGCAGCGCAGGGACTAGCGGGATAAAAAACATTCAGTACTTC. It translates to CASSAGTSGIKNIQYF. This chain uses TRBV9 with TRBJ2-4; 13 bases are shared with TRBD2. The CDR3 runs 16 residues. Germline V lookup: CDR1 SGDLS, CDR2 YYNGEE. V lost 3 bases, J lost 4 bases, and 4 bases stayed unmatched.